Shown below are 9 T cell receptor beta chains from a single sample sequenced in a study of T cell repertoires in cytomegalovirus infection. Their cognate antigens are unknown. TCRdb itself ran the reads through MiXCR, one entry per CDR3 protein. The sample comprises roughly 69,000 distinct CDR3 sequences, around 27% of which are singletons, and roughly 65% rests with the top ten. Sequenced here: CD8+ T cells from cultured PBMCs, sampled from culture after CMV antigen stimulation. These receptors came from a human donor in good health (CMV status not recorded). Some clones in this sample may be carry-over from other donors' samples.

The chain links TRBV20-1 to TRBJ2-1; TRBD2 matches 8 bases. Trimming removed 6 bases from V and 1 base from J; junction bases left unmatched: 14. The CDR3 has 17 amino acids. CDR1 is DFQATT and CDR2 is SNEGSKA in the germline V gene (reference sequence). The CDR3 DNA sequence: TGCAGTGCACGAGCGGGAGAAGGGGTTGGATCCTACAATGAGCAGTTCTTC. Protein: CSARAGEGVGSYNEQFF.

The chain recombines TRBV9 with TRBJ1-1, with a possible D match to TRBD1 (6 bases). This CDR3 spans 12 amino acids. Trimming stripped 4 bases from V and 4 bases from J, with 8 bases between. Per germline, CDR1 SGDLS and CDR2 YYNGEE. CDR3 coding DNA: TGTGCCAGCAGCAAGACAGGCACTGAAGCTTTCTTT. As protein: CASSKTGTEAFF.

This clonotype has a count of ten or more. The V call is TRBV7-9, the J call TRBJ2-7; 7 bases fit TRBD2. The CDR3 is made up of 13 amino acids. Germline CDR1 SEHNR, CDR2 FQNEAQ (reference sequence). J gave up 3 bases and V 5 bases, and 4 bases lay outside the gene matches. The CDR3 region has the DNA TGTGCCAGCAGCGCAGGGAGGGACTACGAGCAGTACTTC. This sequence encodes CASSAGRDYEQYF.

This rearrangement joins TRBV6-2 or TRBV6-3 to TRBJ2-7; no clear D. CDR1 and CDR2 (germline): MNHEY, SVGEGT. This CDR3 contains 15 residues. Trimming pared 3 bases from V and 2 bases from J, leaving 14 bases between. The CDR3 DNA is TGTGCCAGCAGTTATAGGGTCACGGACCCCTACGAGCAGTACTTC. This sequence encodes CASSYRVTDPYEQYF.

This clonotype was recorded at least ten times. The V gene is TRBV7-2, the J gene TRBJ1-2; D possibly corresponds to TRBD1 (5 bases). Germline-derived CDR1 and CDR2 are SGHTA and FQGNSA. The CDR3 runs 15 residues. The V and J ends lost 2 bases and 2 bases respectively, with 12 bases between them. CDR3 loop: CASSLRGTANYGYTF. DNA of the CDR3: TGTGCCAGCAGCTTAAGAGGGACGGCAAACTATGGCTACACCTTC.

This chain joins TRBV5-6 and TRBJ2-3, with 9 positions matching TRBD1. CDR1 is SGHDT and CDR2 is YYEEEE in the germline V gene. This CDR3 has 15 amino acids. V lost 3 bases, J lost 2 bases, and 4 bases stayed unmatched. The CDR3 is CASSWGTGFTDTQYF. CDR3 coding DNA: TGTGCCAGCAGCTGGGGGACAGGGTTCACAGATACGCAGTATTTT.

In its sample, this clonotype was seen many times. The chain couples TRBV7-8 to TRBJ2-7; D gene unclear. This CDR3 is 12 amino acids long. CDR1 and CDR2 (germline): SGHVS, FQNEAQ. V was trimmed by 3 bases and J by 0 bases, leaving 3 bases between them. The CDR3: CASSLRSYEQYF. The CDR3 nucleotides are TGTGCCAGCAGCTTGCGCTCCTACGAGCAGTACTTC.

The V and J genes are TRBV4-1 and TRBJ2-2; possibly TRBD1 or TRBD2 for D (5 bases each). CDR3 size: 18 residues. V lost 0 bases and J 2 bases, leaving 16 bases between the germline ends. From germline, CDR1 is MGHRA and CDR2 YSYEKL. The CDR3 DNA reads TGCGCCAGCAGCCAAGAGGGGGTAGGGTCTTTTAACACCGGGGAGCTGTTTTTT. It translates to CASSQEGVGSFNTGELFF.

The chain couples TRBV28 to TRBJ2-1, with 15 bases that match TRBD2. CDR3 length: 16 residues. V shed 4 bases and J 7 bases; nucleotides not matched to a gene: 5. Per germline, CDR1 MDHEN and CDR2 SYDVKM. This chain's CDR3 is CASSWTSGRAGNEQFF. CDR3 in DNA: TGTGCCAGCAGTTGGACTAGCGGGAGGGCGGGTAATGAGCAGTTCTTC.